A single sample is the source of the 8 T cell receptor beta chains below, sequenced in a study of breast tumors, draining lymph nodes, adjacent tissues. TCRdb independently ran MiXCR on the multiplex PCR reads; one entry per CDR3 protein. The top ten clones hold less than 65% of a sample with some 14,000 distinct CDR3 sequences, 62% of them seen once. The sample was tumor-adjacent breast tissue. These receptors were taken from a female donor with breast cancer. Some clones in this sample may be carry-over from other donors' samples.

This clonotype occurred many times. This could be a read error, since a much larger clone is one nucleotide away. The chain links TRBV12-3 or TRBV12-4 to TRBJ2-5, with D hard to call. Trimming stripped 3 bases from V and 6 bases from J, with 14 bases between. This CDR3 has 14 amino acids. CDR3 amino acids: CASSFSRLRQTQYF. For the CDR3, the DNA is TGTGCCAGCAGTTTCAGTCGACTTAGGCAGACCCAGTACTTC.

This clonotype appeared many times. The chain couples TRBV20-1 to TRBJ2-5; 9 nucleotides match TRBD2. CDR1 DFQATT and CDR2 SNEGSKA come from the germline V gene (reference sequence). V trimming: 7 bases; J trimming: 3 bases; junction bases outside the gene matches: 12. The length of the CDR3 is 15 residues. This chain's CDR3 is CSVTPLAGGEETQYF. CDR3 in DNA: TGCAGTGTTACCCCACTGGCGGGGGGGGAAGAGACCCAGTACTTC.

This clonotype was observed many times. V and J are TRBV2 and TRBJ2-2, with TRBD2 identical over 12 bases. Per the germline V gene, CDR1 is SNHLY and CDR2 is FYNNEI. The V and J ends lost 5 bases and 5 bases, in that order; junction bases with no gene match: 15. CDR3 length equals 19 residues. For the CDR3, the DNA is TGTGCCAGCAGTCTCACTAGCGGGAGGACCCAAACTTCAACCGGGGAGCTGTTTTTT. This encodes CASSLTSGRTQTSTGELFF.

The V call is TRBV9, the J call TRBJ2-3, with unresolved D. The length of the CDR3 is 12 residues. V dropped 3 bases and J dropped 1 base, with 3 bases sitting between them. Looked up from germline, CDR1 is SGDLS and CDR2 is YYNGEE. CDR3 protein: CASSAGTDTQYF. The DNA of the CDR3 is TGTGCCAGCAGCGCTGGCACAGATACGCAGTATTTT.

A few counts support this clonotype. The chain recombines TRBV9 with TRBJ1-6; no definite D call. The CDR3 covers 10 residues. V shed 7 bases and J shed 7 bases, with 3 bases lying between them. Germline V gene sequence: CDR1 SGDLS, CDR2 YYNGEE. DNA for the CDR3: TGTGCCAGCGGCAATTCACCCCTCCACTTT. Protein sequence: CASGNSPLHF.

CDR3 in amino acids: CASSVGLRERGETQYF. The CDR3 bases are TGTGCCAGCAGCGTAGGATTGCGGGAGAGGGGAGAGACCCAGTACTTC. The chain links TRBV9 to TRBJ2-5; TRBD2 matches 7 bases. This CDR3 is built from 16 residues. V dropped 0 bases and J dropped 4; count of bases not matched to a gene: 9. From germline, CDR1 is SGDLS and CDR2 YYNGEE. Combining the CDR3 with reference TRBV9 and TRBJ2-5 gives the whole variable domain DSGVTQTPKHLITATGQRVTLRCSPRSGDLSVYWYQQSLDQGLQFLIQYYNGEERAKGNILERFSAQQFPDLHSELNLSSLELGDSALYFCASSVGLRERGETQYFGPGTRLLVL.

The V gene is TRBV9, the J gene TRBJ2-7, with a tentative D call TRBD2 (6 bases). CDR1 and CDR2 from the germline V gene are SGDLS and YYNGEE. There are 14 residues in the CDR3. V was pared by 0 bases and J by 3 bases, with 10 bases between. In nucleotides, the CDR3 is TGTGCCAGCAGCGTAGGGCGGGACCGCTACGAGCAGTACTTC. Its translation: CASSVGRDRYEQYF.

In the case of this clonotype: Germline and junction disagree at one end, which may indicate a read error. This rearrangement joins TRBV14 to TRBJ2-4; possible D gene TRBD2, 6 bases. CDR3 length equals 14 residues. Germline V gives CDR1 SGHDN, CDR2 FVKESK. The CDR3 DNA sequence: TGTGCCAGCAGCCATACGAGGGGACTCCCCCTTCAGTCCTTC. Residues: CASSHTRGLPLQSF.